The 8 T cell receptor beta chains in this list originate from one sample, sequenced in a study of blood T cell repertoires in COVID-19 (dated by TCRdb to 2020 to 2022). The library was made by the immunoSEQ multiplex PCR assay. The clones in this table, taken by TCRdb from immuneACCESS, are in-frame only. Not every clone is retained; where verified, under half of the shortfall comes from an unresolved V gene, and the cause of the rest is unknown. The sample records over 130,000 clones, more than 75% of which are singletons. Jointly, the top ten make up under 2.5% of the sample. The sample taken for sequencing was peripheral blood. These receptors were collected from a man in his sixties or seventies with acute or convalescent COVID-19.

This rearrangement joins TRBV14 to TRBJ2-2; a possible D gene is TRBD2 (5 bases). The V gene lost 3 bases and the J gene lost 5 bases, with 13 bases spanning the gap. Germline V gene data show CDR1 as SGHDN and CDR2 as FVKESK. There are 15 residues in the CDR3. CDR3 sequence reads: CASSQIRGGTGELFF. CDR3 coding DNA: TGTGCCAGCAGCCAGATTCGGGGTGGGACCGGGGAGCTGTTTTTT.

The chain carries TRBV5-1 and TRBJ2-5; TRBD1 matches at 9 bases. The CDR3 contains 14 residues. After removal of 3 bases from V and 2 bases from J, the junction contained 2 bases not matched to a gene. CDR1 and CDR2 (germline): SGHRS, YFSETQ. CDR3 residues: CASSYGQGQETQYF. The DNA of the CDR3 is TGCGCCAGCAGCTACGGACAGGGGCAAGAGACCCAGTACTTC.

This clone showed up just once. V and J are TRBV10-3 and TRBJ2-2; TRBD2 aligns across 11 bases. The CDR3 runs 17 residues. V lost 3 bases and J lost 4; bases outside the gene matches: 7. The germline gives CDR1 ENHRY, CDR2 SYGVKD. The DNA for the CDR3 is TGTGCCATCAGTGACCCGGGACTAGCGGCAAGCACCGGGGAGCTGTTTTTT. Its protein is CAISDPGLAASTGELFF.

The rearrangement joins TRBV3-1 (or the pseudogene TRBV3-2) to TRBJ2-3, with D maybe TRBD2 (5 bases). CDR1 is LGHDT, CDR2 YNNKEL, per germline (reference sequence). The CDR3 is 16 residues long. With 1 base removed from V and 0 bases from J, the gap between germline ends came to 11 bases. DNA of the CDR3: TGTGCCAGCAGCCAAGGGTGGAGCGGCAGCACAGATACGCAGTATTTT. As protein: CASSQGWSGSTDTQYF.

The chain couples TRBV19 to TRBJ2-1, with 11 bases that match TRBD2. CDR1 is LNHDA and CDR2 is SQIVND in the germline V gene (reference sequence). This CDR3 contains 16 residues. Trimming cost V 5 bases and J 6 bases; bases outside gene matches: 9. The CDR3 reads CASSLSTSGETNEQFF. CDR3 in DNA: TGTGCCAGTAGTCTCTCGACTAGCGGGGAAACCAATGAGCAGTTCTTC.

V gene TRBV12-3 or TRBV12-4 combines with J gene TRBJ1-1; TRBD1 agrees at 9 bases. V shed 7 bases and J 4 bases; nucleotides not matched to a gene: 4. The length of the CDR3 is 13 residues. This CDR3 is CASTPTGGTEAFF. The CDR3 nucleotides read TGTGCCAGCACCCCGACAGGGGGCACTGAAGCTTTCTTT.

The rearrangement links TRBV28 to TRBJ2-1; 9 bases fit TRBD2. The trim removed 1 base at V and 6 bases at J, leaving 4 bases unmatched. The CDR3 is 15 residues long. Germline assignment: CDR1 MDHEN and CDR2 SYDVKM. The CDR3 DNA is TGTGCCAGCAGTTTATCGAGCGGGGGGATCAATGAGCAGTTCTTC. Its translation is CASSLSSGGINEQFF.

The chain combines TRBV18 with TRBJ2-1, with 12 bases fitting TRBD1. From germline, CDR1 is KGHSH and CDR2 LQKENI. J gave up 7 bases and V 6 bases, and 4 bases lay outside the gene matches. CDR3 length equals 14 residues. The CDR3 protein is CASSWDRGRNEQFF. In nucleotides, the CDR3 is TGTGCCAGCTCTTGGGACAGGGGGCGAAATGAGCAGTTCTTC.